The 29 T cell receptor beta chains below all came from one sample that was sequenced in a study of naive CD8 T cells in extremely preterm neonates. Sequencing used immunoSEQ multiplex PCR; TCRdb keeps in-frame clones, though not all of them. The data hold around 5,900 clones, with around 97% observed a single time. Specimen: naive CD8+ T cells from blood. The receptors stem from a human donor in good health.

This chain uses TRBV4-1 with TRBJ1-2; 8 nucleotides align to TRBD1. Germline CDR1 and CDR2: MGHRA and YSYEKL. The CDR3 is made up of 17 amino acids. V trimming: 0 bases; J trimming: 7 bases; junction bases outside the gene matches: 13. The CDR3 spells CASSQDISRGRRSGYTF. DNA of the CDR3: TGCGCCAGCAGCCAAGATATTTCCAGGGGGCGCAGGAGTGGCTACACCTTC.

V gene TRBV19 combines with J gene TRBJ1-3, with D possibly TRBD1 on 5 matching bases. The V end lost 3 bases, the J end lost 2 bases, and 8 bases lay between the germline ends. This CDR3 has 14 residues. In germline, CDR1 is LNHDA, CDR2 SQIVND (reference sequence). The CDR3 region has the DNA TGTGCCAGTAGTATTAAGGGGACTGGAAACACCATATATTTT. It encodes CASSIKGTGNTIYF.

The chain employs TRBV2 and TRBJ2-1; 15 bases match TRBD2. This CDR3 is built from 18 residues. Germline values: CDR1 SNHLY, CDR2 FYNNEI. The J segment lost 7 bases and the V segment lost 6 bases, leaving 13 bases of the junction unmatched. CDR3 loop: CASSPGLAGGAGLNEQFF. The CDR3 bases are TGTGCCAGCAGCCCTGGACTAGCGGGGGGGGCCGGATTGAATGAGCAGTTCTTC.

The chain combines TRBV27 with TRBJ2-1; TRBD1 matches 11 bases. V was pared by 6 bases and J by 4 bases, with 5 bases of the junction left unmatched. From germline, CDR1 is MNHEY and CDR2 SMNVEV (reference sequence). The CDR3 runs 15 residues. The CDR3 DNA follows: TGTGCCAGCAGGGACGGGACAGGGGGTTACAATGAGCAGTTCTTC. It is translated as CASRDGTGGYNEQFF.

The chain employs TRBV29-1 and TRBJ2-1; TRBD1 aligns across 11 bases. The germline gives CDR1 SQVTM, CDR2 ANQGSEA. Trimming cost V 1 base and J 8 bases; bases outside gene matches: 7. This CDR3 is built from 15 residues. The CDR3 spells CSVEVSDRGLDEQFF. The CDR3 region has the DNA TGCAGCGTTGAAGTTTCGGACAGGGGGCTGGATGAGCAGTTCTTC.

The rearrangement links TRBV5-4 to TRBJ2-1; D gene unclear. Per the germline V gene, CDR1 is SGHNT and CDR2 is YYREEE (reference sequence). V lost 0 bases and J 3 bases, leaving 4 bases between the germline ends. The CDR3 spans 13 residues. As DNA, the CDR3 is TGTGCCAGCAGCTTGGATCGCTACAATGAGCAGTTCTTC. Protein sequence: CASSLDRYNEQFF.

This chain joins TRBV10-1 and TRBJ2-1; D may be TRBD2 (5 bases). Germline assignment: CDR1 WNHNN and CDR2 SYGVQD (reference sequence). The CDR3 spans 16 residues. With 0 bases removed from V and 7 bases from J, the gap between germline ends came to 16 bases. The CDR3, as DNA: TGCGCCAGCAGTGAGTCGTACGGGGTTCGGAAAAATGAGCAGTTCTTC. Protein sequence: CASSESYGVRKNEQFF.

Only one count was recorded for this clone. This chain joins TRBV2 and TRBJ2-1, with 9 positions matching TRBD2. The junction had 11 bases not matched to a gene; V was cut back by 6 bases and J by 2 bases. This CDR3 has 17 amino acids. The germline V gene has CDR1 SNHLY and CDR2 FYNNEI. The CDR3 protein is CASRHLAGEVTYNEQFF. Here the CDR3 DNA reads TGTGCCAGCAGACATTTAGCGGGGGAGGTAACCTACAATGAGCAGTTCTTC.

This clone is a singleton in its sample. The CDR3 DNA is TGTGCCAGTAGTAGTGGGAGCGAGCAGTACTTC. Residues: CASSSGSEQYF. The V call is TRBV19, the J call TRBJ2-7; maybe TRBD2 (5 bases). V shed 4 bases and J shed 6 bases, with 7 bases lying between them. CDR1 and CDR2 from the germline V gene are LNHDA and SQIVND (reference sequence). There are 11 residues in the CDR3.

The J gene is TRBJ1-2, the V gene TRBV6-5, with TRBD1 identical over 8 bases. Germline values: CDR1 MNHEY, CDR2 SVGAGI. J was trimmed by 5 bases and V by 0 bases; bases with no gene match: 5. The CDR3 has 15 amino acids. This chain's CDR3 is CASSYSMGTGYGYTF. In DNA form, the CDR3 reads TGTGCCAGCAGTTACTCGATGGGGACAGGTTATGGCTACACCTTC.

Here the CDR3 DNA reads TGTGCCAGTAGTCCGCTAGAACAGGGGGTCCTCGACACCATATATTTT. This codes for CASSPLEQGVLDTIYF. The chain links TRBV19 to TRBJ1-3, with 8 bases fitting TRBD1. In germline, CDR1 is LNHDA, CDR2 SQIVND (reference sequence). The CDR3 extends over 16 amino acids. V gave up 5 bases and J gave up 8 bases; unmatched junction bases: 14.

The chain combines TRBV6-6 with TRBJ1-1; 9 bases agree with TRBD1. The CDR3 contains 15 residues. Germline CDR1 MNHNY, CDR2 SVGAGI (reference sequence). Trimming took 7 bases from V and 5 from J; bases not matched to a gene: 11. The CDR3 loop is CASTERDRVDTEAFF. The CDR3 region has the DNA TGTGCCAGCACCGAGCGGGACAGGGTTGATACTGAAGCTTTCTTT.

V usage is TRBV13 and J usage is TRBJ2-7; TRBD1 matches at 10 bases. The CDR3 has 16 amino acids. Losses at the gene ends were 3 bases for V and 5 bases for J; bases not matched to a gene: 10. From germline, CDR1 is PRHDT and CDR2 FYEKMQ (reference sequence). CDR3 amino acids: CASSFGPGTGVDEQYF. CDR3 DNA: TGTGCCAGCAGCTTTGGGCCCGGGACAGGGGTAGACGAGCAGTACTTC.

The chain couples TRBV27 to TRBJ2-4; D might be TRBD1 (6 bases). Between the trimmed V and J ends, which lost 5 bases and 3 bases, there was a span of 11 bases. The CDR3 is 14 residues long. From germline, CDR1 is MNHEY and CDR2 SMNVEV (reference sequence). The CDR3 loop reads CASSRTAYKNIQYF. CDR3 in DNA: TGTGCCAGCAGTCGGACAGCCTACAAAAACATTCAGTACTTC.

The rearrangement uses TRBV18 and TRBJ2-3; possible D gene TRBD1, 5 bases. CDR3 length equals 14 residues. Trimming took 2 bases from V and 6 from J, leaving 12 bases between them. The germline V gene encodes CDR1 KGHSH and CDR2 LQKENI. CDR3 sequence (DNA): TGTGCCAGCTCACCAGGGCCAGGGAAGGATACGCAGTATTTT. Translation gives CASSPGPGKDTQYF.

This clone was counted a single time. The rearrangement uses TRBV10-3 and TRBJ2-7; 8 bases agree with TRBD1. V shed 8 bases, J shed 3 bases, and the junction held 12 bases outside the gene matches. The CDR3 is 15 residues long. Per the germline V gene, CDR1 is ENHRY and CDR2 is SYGVKD. CDR3 residues: CAILLGTGPFYEQYV. The CDR3 nucleotides are TGTGCCATCCTTTTAGGGACAGGCCCCTTCTACGAGCAGTACGTC.

V gene TRBV5-1 combines with J gene TRBJ2-3; D is possibly TRBD1 (5 bases). Deletions cut 0 bases from V and 4 bases from J, with 12 bases between. Germline loops: CDR1 SGHRS, CDR2 YFSETQ. The CDR3 loop spans 15 amino acids. The CDR3 nucleotides are TGCGCCAGCAGCTTGGGGGGCGATGCGCCAGATACGCAGTATTTT. It is translated as CASSLGGDAPDTQYF.

V usage is TRBV7-9 and J usage is TRBJ1-2; D unclear. The V end lost 2 bases, the J end lost 2 bases, and 9 bases lay between the germline ends. Per germline, CDR1 SEHNR and CDR2 FQNEAQ (reference sequence). The CDR3 is 14 amino acids. DNA of the CDR3: TGTGCCAGCAGCTTATATCCCACAAACTATGGCTACACCTTC. It translates to CASSLYPTNYGYTF.

This chain uses TRBV5-6 with TRBJ2-1; TRBD2 agrees at 7 bases. This CDR3 has 14 amino acids. Trimming removed 4 bases from V and 3 bases from J; junction bases left unmatched: 4. Germline-derived CDR1 and CDR2 are SGHDT and YYEEEE. CDR3 DNA: TGTGCCAGCAGCCGCGGGGAGGGCTACAATGAGCAGTTCTTC. Translation gives CASSRGEGYNEQFF.

The genes are TRBV19 and TRBJ2-2; no clear D. V was trimmed by 4 bases and J by 1 base, leaving 16 bases between them. The CDR3 length is 17 residues. Germline V gene lookup returns CDR1 LNHDA and CDR2 SQIVND (reference sequence). CDR3 in DNA: TGTGCCAGTAGTACCATTTACCAGGAAGAGAACACCGGGGAGCTGTTTTTT. Protein: CASSTIYQEENTGELFF.

V is TRBV10-1 and J is TRBJ2-1; D is perhaps TRBD2 (6 bases). In germline, CDR1 is WNHNN, CDR2 SYGVQD (reference sequence). The V end lost 4 bases, the J end lost 0 bases, and 13 bases lay between the germline ends. The CDR3 runs 16 residues. The CDR3 nucleotides read TGCGCCAGCAGTGCGGGCGGGGAAGGCTCCTACAATGAGCAGTTCTTC. It specifies CASSAGGEGSYNEQFF.

The gene calls are TRBV27 and TRBJ2-2; D is ambiguous. The CDR3 totals 15 residues. V lost 7 bases and J lost 0, with 12 bases in between. Germline CDR1 MNHEY, CDR2 SMNVEV (reference sequence). Written as DNA, the CDR3 is TGTGCCAGCAACCCTATCGGAGCGAACACCGGGGAGCTGTTTTTT. Residues: CASNPIGANTGELFF.

The gene calls are TRBV4-3 and TRBJ2-4; tentative D call: TRBD1 (6 bases). Looked up from germline, CDR1 is LGHNA and CDR2 is YSLEER. The CDR3 spans 14 residues. Trimming shortened V by 0 bases and J by 6 bases, and 9 bases separated the two germline ends. CDR3 bases: TGCGCCAGCAGCCAAGAGATAGGGGGAAACATTCAGTACTTC. This gives the protein CASSQEIGGNIQYF.

The chain recombines TRBV5-8 with TRBJ1-4; the D is unclear. The CDR3 runs to 15 residues. CDR1 is SGHTS, CDR2 YDEGEE, per germline. Trimming took off 4 bases at V and 0 bases at J, with 10 bases between the two ends. The CDR3 is CASSVEGSTNEKLFF. Written as DNA, the CDR3 is TGTGCCAGCAGCGTTGAGGGCTCAACTAATGAAAAACTGTTTTTT.

The chain recombines TRBV6-5 with TRBJ1-6, with a weak D call TRBD1 (6 bases). Trimming left V 4 bases short and J 9 bases short, with 19 bases between. Germline CDR1 and CDR2: MNHEY and SVGAGI. This CDR3 has 16 amino acids. In DNA form, the CDR3 reads TGTGCCAGCAGTTGGGCGCCAGGGGCTGGCGGTTCACCCCTCCACTTT. Translating it yields CASSWAPGAGGSPLHF.

This clone was seen a few times. The V call is TRBV5-1, the J call TRBJ2-1; D might be TRBD2 (6 bases). Trimming pared 1 base from V and 4 bases from J, leaving 18 bases between. The CDR3 is 17 amino acids. Germline V lookup: CDR1 SGHRS, CDR2 YFSETQ. The CDR3 spells CASSLQTGGVLYNEQFF. CDR3 nucleotide sequence: TGCGCCAGCAGCTTGCAAACAGGAGGGGTGCTATACAATGAGCAGTTCTTC.

The rearrangement links TRBV27 to TRBJ1-1, with D possibly TRBD1 on 6 matching bases. Between the trimmed V and J ends, which lost 8 bases and 1 base, there was a span of 14 bases. CDR3 length equals 14 residues. CDR1 and CDR2 from the germline V gene are MNHEY and SMNVEV (reference sequence). The DNA of the CDR3 is TGTGCCAGCCGAAAGACAGGAAAGAACACTGAAGCTTTCTTT. The encoded protein is CASRKTGKNTEAFF.

The J gene is TRBJ2-7, the V gene TRBV6-5, with TRBD1 matching 7 bases. Germline values: CDR1 MNHEY, CDR2 SVGAGI. V shed 0 bases, J shed 2 bases, and the junction held 7 bases outside the gene matches. The CDR3 spans 16 residues. Here the CDR3 DNA reads TGTGCCAGCAGTTACTCCGCCGGACAGGCAACCTACGAGCAGTACTTC. Residues: CASSYSAGQATYEQYF.

Notes on this clone: An end of the junction does not agree with germline; a read error may underlie this. This rearrangement joins TRBV5-6 to TRBJ1-1; 7 positions agree with TRBD1. The CDR3 has 14 residues. Germline V gene sequence: CDR1 SGHDT, CDR2 YYEEEE. CDR3 loop: CARSLQDRVIEAFF. DNA for the CDR3: TGTGCCCGCAGCTTACAAGACAGGGTTATTGAAGCTTTCTTT.